This entry features one T cell receptor (beta chain) sequence. Its cognate antigen is unknown. The sample is drawn from a study of T-cell memory formation after mild COVID-19. General observations from the study: Second-wave clones that peaked on day 37 lacked confirmed SARS-CoV-2 specificity.

Each CDR3 protein gets one entry after TCRdb re-called the 5' RACE reads with MiXCR. Of 450,000 or so distinct CDR3 sequences listed, nearly 25% are singletons. Germline assignment: CDR1 SGHRS and CDR2 YFSETQ. V gave up 6 bases and J gave up 0 bases; unmatched junction bases: 6. The CDR3 loop spans 15 amino acids. Sample: PBMCs or a T cell subset sorted from them (not recorded which). The receptor was isolated from an adult woman who had mild COVID-19 (a few samples of this study predate the infection). Cell type and time point are not known. The rearrangement uses TRBV5-1 and TRBJ1-2, with 9 bases fitting TRBD1. The CDR3 DNA reads TGCGCCAGCACCCCGGACAGGGGAGCTAACTATGGCTACACCTTC. Its translation is CASTPDRGANYGYTF.